These T cell receptor beta chains were read from a single sample in a study of PD-1 blockade in classical Hodgkin lymphoma. Assay: immunoSEQ multiplex PCR; the TCRdb copy retains only in-frame clones and omits some. The table has approximately 96,000 clones, 90% to 95% seen once. Sequenced here: peripheral blood mononuclear cells (PBMCs), sampled before the fourth cycle of nivolumab. All receptors derive from a human donor with classical Hodgkin lymphoma. CDR3s include the opening cysteine and the closing phenylalanine or tryptophan. The D gene is left open where the match is weak. Clone sizes are given selectively: once, few, many, or a class where the clone is expanded.

size | J | V | D | DNA | CDR3
- | TRBJ2-5 | TRBV10-1 | - | TGCGCCTTTATTGGAGCGGTTGGGACCCAGTACTTC | CAFIGAVGTQYF
- | TRBJ2-5 | TRBV7-3 | TRBD2 | TGTGCCAGCAGCTTAAAGCCTAGCGGACAAGAGACCCAGTACTTC | CASSLKPSGQETQYF
- | TRBJ1-3 | TRBV18 | - | TGTGCCAGCTCACCCGAAAACTCTGGAAACACCATATATTTT | CASSPENSGNTIYF
once | TRBJ1-2 | TRBV30 | TRBD1 | TGTGCCTGGAGGGTCGGGACAGGGGTTAGCTATGGCTACACCTTC | CAWRVGTGVSYGYTF
medium-sized | TRBJ1-5 | TRBV5-1 | - | TGCGCCAGCAGTATTGGAGGAGGGACTCAGCCCCAGCATTTT | CASSIGGGTQPQHF
- | TRBJ2-6 | TRBV9 | - | TGTGCCAGCAGCCTAAAGTCTGGGTTGGGGGCCAACGTCCTGACTTTC | CASSLKSGLGANVLTF
- | TRBJ1-5 | TRBV29-1 | TRBD1 | TGCAGCGCCCAGACAACAGGGGGCGGGGAGCCCCAGCATTTT | CSAQTTGGGEPQHF
- | TRBJ1-1 | TRBV29-1 | - | TGCAGCGGCACTCATCTGATGAACACTGAAGCTTTCTTT | CSGTHLMNTEAFF
- | TRBJ2-7 | TRBV7-6 | - | TGTGCCAGCAGCTCGTTCGGGGGAACCTACGAGCAGTACTTC | CASSSFGGTYEQYF
- | TRBJ2-1 | TRBV2 | - | TGTGCCAGCATCTCGAGGGGACCGGGACAGGTCCTGCGGGAGTCCTCCTACAATGAGCAGTTCTTC | CASISRGPGQVLRESSYNEQFF
- | TRBJ1-5 | TRBV7-9 | TRBD1 | TGTGCCAGCAGCTCCGGGACAGGGGGCAGTCAGCCCCAGCATTTT | CASSSGTGGSQPQHF
- | TRBJ2-7 | TRBV25-1 | - | TGTGCCAGCAGTGATTCCTTCGGGTATCCGAGCTCCTACGAGCAGTACTTC | CASSDSFGYPSSYEQYF
- | TRBJ1-6 | TRBV5-1 | - | TGCGCCAGCAGCTTGGGAACAGGGAGCTCCTATAATTCACCCCTCCACTTT | CASSLGTGSSYNSPLHF
- | TRBJ1-1 | TRBV19 | - | TGTGCCAGTAGTATTGAGGCTGTCGACACTGAAGCTTTCTTT | CASSIEAVDTEAFF
- | TRBJ1-5 | TRBV19 | - | TGTGCCAGTAGTATCGTCAGGGATCGGTACGGCAATCAGCCCCAGCATTTT | CASSIVRDRYGNQPQHF
- | TRBJ2-1 | TRBV28 | - | TGTGCCAGCGCCCAAGGCTGGAGTTGGTACAATGAGCAGTTCTTC | CASAQGWSWYNEQFF
- | TRBJ2-2 | TRBV28 | TRBD2 | TGTGCCAGCAATTATCTGGGACTAGCGGGAGGCGGAGCTTGGGGAGGCGGCGCCGGGGAGCTGTTTTTT | CASNYLGLAGGGAWGGGAGELFF
- | TRBJ2-2 | TRBV5-1 | TRBD1 | TGCGCCAGCACCAAAACCGGGACAGGGCAAACCGGGGAGCTGTTTTTT | CASTKTGTGQTGELFF
- | TRBJ2-5 | TRBV4-1 | - | TGCGCCAGCACCTCCGGTTATTCTGATTCAGAGACCCAGTACTTC | CASTSGYSDSETQYF
- | TRBJ2-1 | TRBV14 | TRBD2 | TGTGCCAGCAGCCGACCAACTAGCGGGAAACCCTACAATGAGCAGTTCTTC | CASSRPTSGKPYNEQFF
- | TRBJ1-5 | TRBV6-6 | - | TGTGCCAGCAGTTACCGCAGGGAAAATCAGCCCCAGCATTTT | CASSYRRENQPQHF
- | TRBJ1-3 | TRBV5-1 | - | TGCGCCAGCAGCTTCTCTTGGCAGGGCCGCTCTGGAAACACCATATATTTT | CASSFSWQGRSGNTIYF
- | TRBJ2-7 | TRBV29-1 | TRBD1 | TGCAGCGCCCAGACAGGGGTGGGCTACGAGCAGTACTTC | CSAQTGVGYEQYF
- | TRBJ2-1 | TRBV11-2 | - | TGTGCCAGCAGCTTGGACAACCAGGGGTACAATGAGCAGTTCTTC | CASSLDNQGYNEQFF
- | TRBJ2-3 | TRBV6-5 | TRBD1 | TGTGCCAGTCGAGGACAGGGAAGAACAGATACGCAGTATTTT | CASRGQGRTDTQYF
- | TRBJ1-5 | TRBV28 | - | TGTGCCAGCAGTTTGAGGCAGGGGAGGAGCAATCAGCCCCAGCATTTT | CASSLRQGRSNQPQHF
- | TRBJ2-7 | TRBV7-9 | - | TGTGCCAGCAGGGCTGGAAGGGGAGGTGTGCTTATTTTTTTCTACGAGCAGTACTTC | CASRAGRGGVLIFFYEQYF
- | TRBJ2-7 | TRBV10-3 | TRBD2 | TGTGCCATCAGCCCTAGCGGGAGGCCCTACGAGCAGTACTTC | CAISPSGRPYEQYF
few | TRBJ1-2 | TRBV5-1 | - | TGCGCCAGCAGCTTCCCAGGCAGGGACTCAGGCTATGGCTACACCTTC | CASSFPGRDSGYGYTF
- | TRBJ2-1 | TRBV6-5 | TRBD2 | TGTGCCAGCAGGGGACTAGCGGGAGAAGGCAATGAGCAGTTCTTC | CASRGLAGEGNEQFF
once | TRBJ1-4 | TRBV7-2 | - | TGTGCCAGCAGCTACAGGCCTGCAACTAATGAAAAACTGTTTTTT | CASSYRPATNEKLFF
- | TRBJ2-1 | TRBV4-2 | TRBD2 | TGTGCCAGCAGCCCGGGACTAGCGGAACCCTCCTACAATGAGCAGTTCTTC | CASSPGLAEPSYNEQFF
- | TRBJ2-1 | TRBV18 | - | TGTGCCAGCTCACCACGGGGGATGGGGTCCTACAATGAGCAGTTCTTC | CASSPRGMGSYNEQFF
once | TRBJ2-7 | TRBV10-3 | TRBD1 | TGTGCCATCTCCACGACAGGGAAGAGGTACGAGCAGTACTTC | CAISTTGKRYEQYF
- | TRBJ1-5 | TRBV30 | - | TGTGCCTGGGCGGCAGCAAATAGCAATCAGCCCCAGCATTTT | CAWAAANSNQPQHF
- | TRBJ2-3 | TRBV7-6 | TRBD2 | TGTGCCAGCCAGAGTAAGACTAGCGGGTCGGAGGATACGCAGTATTTT | CASQSKTSGSEDTQYF
- | TRBJ1-3 | TRBV28 | - | TGTGCCAGCAGACCAGGGACTGTCTCTGGAAACACCATATATTTT | CASRPGTVSGNTIYF
- | TRBJ1-3 | TRBV19 | TRBD1 | TGTGCCAGTAAAAAAAGGACAGGGGGAGTTCTCTCTGGAAACACCATATATTTT | CASKKRTGGVLSGNTIYF
- | TRBJ1-2 | TRBV2 | TRBD1 | TGTGCCAGCAGTGGTGAGGGACAGGACCCCTCTAGCTACACCTTC | CASSGEGQDPSSYTF
- | TRBJ1-2 | TRBV5-1 | TRBD1 | TGCGCCAGCAGCTACGGACAGGGTGGTGGCTACACCTTC | CASSYGQGGGYTF
- | TRBJ2-3 | TRBV9 | TRBD1 | TGTGCCAGCAGCGTAGAGACAGGGGGACCTAGCACAGATACGCAGTATTTT | CASSVETGGPSTDTQYF
- | TRBJ1-1 | TRBV5-6 | - | TGTGCCAGCAGCTTGACAGGGAACACTGAAGCTTTCTTT | CASSLTGNTEAFF
once | TRBJ1-1 | TRBV29-1 | TRBD1 | TGCAGCGTTGAAATGACGGCAGGGGGCACTGAAGCTTTCTTT | CSVEMTAGGTEAFF
once | TRBJ2-1 | TRBV28 | - | TGTGCCAGCAGTTTATCTTGGGTGGGGCCCACGGGCGAGGTTGGGTACAATGAGCAGTTCTTC | CASSLSWVGPTGEVGYNEQFF
- | TRBJ1-1 | TRBV5-1 | TRBD1 | TGCGCCAGCAGCAAGGGGGCCTCTGAAGCTTTCTTT | CASSKGASEAFF
- | TRBJ2-5 | TRBV29-1 | - | TGCAGCGTTGTTGCCAGGGGGGGCACACAAGAGACCCAGTACTTC | CSVVARGGTQETQYF
- | TRBJ2-5 | TRBV19 | TRBD2 | TGTGCCAGCTCAGCGGGGACCCAAGAGACCCAGTACTTC | CASSAGTQETQYF
- | TRBJ2-1 | TRBV27 | - | TGTGCCAGCATGTTGAGCAGCCCTTACAATGAGCAGTTCTTC | CASMLSSPYNEQFF
few | TRBJ1-1 | TRBV28 | - | TGTGCCAGCAGCAGCCCTCTTTCGAGGGGGAAAGTCACTGAAGCTTTCTTT | CASSSPLSRGKVTEAFF
- | TRBJ2-7 | TRBV30 | - | TGTGCCTGGAGTCCTCTCGTTATGGGGAGTCGGTACGAGCAGTACTTC | CAWSPLVMGSRYEQYF
- | TRBJ1-4 | TRBV5-1 | - | TGCGCCAGCAGCTTTCTGGGGGCAACTAATGAAAAACTGTTTTTT | CASSFLGATNEKLFF
once | TRBJ1-3 | TRBV5-1 | - | TGCGCCAGCAGCAGATTAGGACAAATTCTCTCTGGAAACACCATATATTTT | CASSRLGQILSGNTIYF
- | TRBJ2-7 | TRBV28 | TRBD1 | TGTGCCAGCTACCGGGGGACAGGGGGAACCTACGAGCAGTACTTC | CASYRGTGGTYEQYF
- | TRBJ2-3 | TRBV6-5 | - | TGTGCCAGCAGTTACACCTACGCCAGAACGCAGTATTTT | CASSYTYARTQYF
- | TRBJ1-1 | TRBV30 | TRBD1 | TGTGCCTGGAGTGTACCCTTCTCCCCTCTACCGACAGGGCCATGGACTGAAGCTTTCTTT | CAWSVPFSPLPTGPWTEAFF
- | TRBJ2-7 | TRBV23-1 | - | TGCGCCAGCAGTCTCTGCAGCTGGGGGATCTACGAGCAGTACTTC | CASSLCSWGIYEQYF
- | TRBJ2-1 | TRBV6-5 | - | TGTGCCAGCAGCCGGGGGAATGAGCAGTTCTTC | CASSRGNEQFF
- | TRBJ1-5 | TRBV28 | - | TGTGCCAGCAGTTTCCGAACCCGACAAGGGATCAGCCCCCAGCATTTT | CASSFRTRQGISPQHF